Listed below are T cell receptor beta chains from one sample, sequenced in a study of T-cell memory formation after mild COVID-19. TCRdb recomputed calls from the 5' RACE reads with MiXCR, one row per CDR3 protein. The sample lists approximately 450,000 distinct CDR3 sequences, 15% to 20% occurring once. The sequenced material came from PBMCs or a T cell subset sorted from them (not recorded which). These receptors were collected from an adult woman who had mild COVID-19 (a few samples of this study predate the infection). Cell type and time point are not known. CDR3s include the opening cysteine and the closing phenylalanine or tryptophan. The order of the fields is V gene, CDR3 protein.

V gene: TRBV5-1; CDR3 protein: CASSLGSNSNEQYF
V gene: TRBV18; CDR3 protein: CASSPLLKQGSGELFF
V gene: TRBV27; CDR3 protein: CASRYGGSFNNEQFF
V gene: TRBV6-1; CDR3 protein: CASTVVGDQPQHF
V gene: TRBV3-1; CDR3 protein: CASSQASGRAGELFF
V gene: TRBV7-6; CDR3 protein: CASSLEVPYERNTEAFF
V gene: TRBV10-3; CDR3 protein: CAISSGQGQETQYF
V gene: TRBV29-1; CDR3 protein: CSADRDSYNEQFF
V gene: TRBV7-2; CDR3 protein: CASSTRAGDPEKLFF
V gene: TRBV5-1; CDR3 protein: CASGQGGMNTEAFF
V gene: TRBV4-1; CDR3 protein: CASSAPGAQPQHF
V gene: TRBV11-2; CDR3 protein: CASSLGEGAMGKNIQYF
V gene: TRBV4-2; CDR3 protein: CASSQDPTGGAAKNIQYF
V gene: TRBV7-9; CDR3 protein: CASSAVAGLTDTQYF
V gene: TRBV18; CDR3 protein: CASSRPGQVNTEAFF
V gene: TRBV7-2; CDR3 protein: CASSLAASSTETQYF
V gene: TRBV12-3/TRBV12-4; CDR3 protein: CASSGSGGNQPQHF
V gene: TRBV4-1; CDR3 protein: CASSQGQGPIDGYTF